The 6 T cell receptor beta chains listed next were all sequenced from one sample in a study of human T cells and chemical hapten exposure. TCRdb reanalysed the RACE reads using MiXCR and keeps one entry per CDR3 protein. In the table there are more than 75,000 distinct CDR3 sequences, over 7% of which are singletons. Noted time point: healthy volunteer bleed at 6 weeks. Someone pulled total RNA out of unfractionated whole blood. The sequenced sample consisted of whole blood. The receptors come from a male donor in good health. Some clones in this sample may be carry-over from other donors' samples.

The chain is built from TRBV6-5 and TRBJ1-2, with 9 bases identical to TRBD1. Trimming at V came to 5 bases and at J to 8 bases, leaving 9 bases not matched to a gene. The CDR3 consists of 14 residues. Per germline, CDR1 MNHEY and CDR2 SVGAGI. The CDR3 DNA is TGTGCCAGCAGTGCGCCGGGACAGGGTAGCGGCTACACCTTC. Its translation: CASSAPGQGSGYTF.

The rearrangement uses TRBV10-3 and TRBJ1-1; D is unclear. Between the trimmed V and J ends, which lost 2 bases and 2 bases, there was a span of 6 bases. Germline V lookup: CDR1 ENHRY, CDR2 SYGVKD. This CDR3 contains 13 residues. Written as DNA, the CDR3 is TGTGCCATCAGTGAGGGGCACAACACTGAAGCTTTCTTT. Translation: CAISEGHNTEAFF.

The rearrangement uses TRBV4-2 and TRBJ2-5, with 7 bases lining up with TRBD2. Germline values: CDR1 LGHNA, CDR2 YNFKEQ. V lost 3 bases to trimming and J lost 4 bases; unmatched junction nucleotides: 2. This CDR3 contains 13 residues. CDR3 sequence: CASSQRGRETQYF. Written as DNA, the CDR3 is TGTGCCAGCAGCCAGCGCGGGAGAGAGACCCAGTACTTC.

This clonotype was observed a few times. This chain joins TRBV9 and TRBJ2-7; D remains unclear. V was shortened by 2 bases and J by 3 bases, with 9 bases between the two germline ends. This CDR3 contains 13 residues. Germline-derived CDR1 and CDR2 are SGDLS and YYNGEE. The CDR3 DNA sequence: TGTGCCAGCAGCGTTGGTAACGACTACGAGCAGTACTTC. This translates into CASSVGNDYEQYF.

This clonotype was observed a handful of times. The CDR3, as DNA: TGCGCCAGCAGCTTGGCCCCAGGGGGAACAGAGACCCAGTACTTC. Amino acids: CASSLAPGGTETQYF. The chain is built from TRBV5-1 and TRBJ2-5; 7 bases agree with TRBD1. This CDR3 has 15 amino acids. Looked up from germline, CDR1 is SGHRS and CDR2 is YFSETQ. V shed 0 bases, J shed 4 bases, and the junction held 6 bases outside the gene matches.

This clonotype was recorded a few times. V usage is TRBV11-2 and J usage is TRBJ2-7; D is ambiguous. This CDR3 has 13 residues. Trimming cost V 5 bases and J 6 bases, with 14 bases left between them. Germline-derived CDR1 and CDR2 are SGHAT and FQNNGV. The CDR3 DNA follows: TGTGCCAGCAGCCCCGGCGCGCCCCTCGAGCAGTACTTC. Translating gives CASSPGAPLEQYF.